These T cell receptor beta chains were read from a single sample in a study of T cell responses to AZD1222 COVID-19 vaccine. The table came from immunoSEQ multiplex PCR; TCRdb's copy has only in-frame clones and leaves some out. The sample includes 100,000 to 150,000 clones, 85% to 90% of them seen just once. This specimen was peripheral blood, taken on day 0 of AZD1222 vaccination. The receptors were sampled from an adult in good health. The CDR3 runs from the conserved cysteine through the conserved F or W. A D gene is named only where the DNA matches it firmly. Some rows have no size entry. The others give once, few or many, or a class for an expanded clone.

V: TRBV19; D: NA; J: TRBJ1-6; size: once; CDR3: CASSISPGGNSPLHF; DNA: TGTGCCAGTAGTATATCGCCGGGCGGCAATTCACCCCTCCACTTT
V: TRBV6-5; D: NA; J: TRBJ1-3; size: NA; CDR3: CASRGPISGNTIYF; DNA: TGTGCCAGCCGGGGGCCGATCTCTGGAAACACCATATATTTT
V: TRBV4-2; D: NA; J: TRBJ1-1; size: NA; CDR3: CASSQDIVNTEAFF; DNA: TGTGCCAGCAGCCAAGATATAGTGAACACTGAAGCTTTCTTT
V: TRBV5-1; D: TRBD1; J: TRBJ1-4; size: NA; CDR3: CASSLADRANEKLFF; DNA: TGCGCCAGCAGCTTGGCCGACAGGGCGAATGAAAAACTGTTTTTT
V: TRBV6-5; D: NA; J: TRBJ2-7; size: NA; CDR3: CASSYVSGEQYF; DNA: TGTGCCAGCAGTTATGTATCGGGGGAGCAGTACTTC
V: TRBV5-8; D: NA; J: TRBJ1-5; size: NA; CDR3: CASSFRGRNQPQHF; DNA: TGTGCCAGCAGCTTTCGGGGTAGGAATCAGCCCCAGCATTTT
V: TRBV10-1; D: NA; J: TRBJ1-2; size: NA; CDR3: CASSGGGEQGYTF; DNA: TGCGCCAGCAGTGGCGGGGGGGAACAAGGCTACACCTTC
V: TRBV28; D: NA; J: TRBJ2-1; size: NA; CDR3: CASSLVAVGQFF; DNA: TGTGCCAGCAGTTTGGTGGCGGTGGGCCAGTTCTTC
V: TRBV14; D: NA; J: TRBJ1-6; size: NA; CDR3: CASSQDGGYSPLHF; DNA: TGTGCCAGCAGCCAAGATGGGGGCTATTCACCCCTCCACTTT
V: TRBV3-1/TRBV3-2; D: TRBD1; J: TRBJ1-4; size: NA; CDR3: CASSPDRGNEKLFF; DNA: TGTGCCAGCAGCCCAGACAGGGGAAATGAAAAACTGTTTTTT
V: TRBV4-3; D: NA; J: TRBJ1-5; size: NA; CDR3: CASSQGLDRLNQPQHF; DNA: TGCGCCAGCAGCCAAGGTTTGGACAGACTCAATCAGCCCCAGCATTTT
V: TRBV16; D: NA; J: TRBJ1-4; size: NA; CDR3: CASSQRQAVSEKLFF; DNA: TGTGCCAGCAGCCAGAGACAGGCGGTTAGTGAAAAACTGTTTTTT
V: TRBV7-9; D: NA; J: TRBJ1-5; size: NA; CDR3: CASSFKWGDPQHF; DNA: TGTGCCAGCAGCTTTAAGTGGGGCGATCCCCAGCATTTT
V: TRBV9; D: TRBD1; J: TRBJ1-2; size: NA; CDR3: CASSVGTGFGYTF; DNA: TGTGCCAGCAGCGTGGGGACAGGGTTTGGCTACACCTTC
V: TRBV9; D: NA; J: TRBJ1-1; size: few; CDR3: CASSVTGSTEAFF; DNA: TGTGCCAGCAGCGTAACGGGGAGCACTGAAGCTTTCTTT
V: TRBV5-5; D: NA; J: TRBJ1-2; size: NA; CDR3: CASSLPGAGYGYTF; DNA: TGTGCCAGCAGCTTGCCGGGGGCTGGCTATGGCTACACCTTC
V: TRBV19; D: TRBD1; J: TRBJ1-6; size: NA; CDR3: CASSIMDRTYNSPLHF; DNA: TGTGCCAGTAGTATAATGGACAGGACCTATAATTCACCCCTCCACTTT
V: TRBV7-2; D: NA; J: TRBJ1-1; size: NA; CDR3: CASSFSSGTEAFF; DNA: TGTGCCAGCAGCTTTTCCTCTGGTACTGAAGCTTTCTTT
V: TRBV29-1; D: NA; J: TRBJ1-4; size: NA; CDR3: CSVRTGTHNEKLFF; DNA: TGCAGCGTACGAACCGGGACCCATAATGAAAAACTGTTTTTT
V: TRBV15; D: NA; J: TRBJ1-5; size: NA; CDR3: CATSRGSLSSNQPQHF; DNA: TGTGCCACCAGCAGAGGCTCCTTGTCTAGCAATCAGCCCCAGCATTTT
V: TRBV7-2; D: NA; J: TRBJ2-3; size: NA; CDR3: CASSLVGGGDTQYF; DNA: TGTGCCAGCAGCTTAGTGGGGGGCGGAGATACGCAGTATTTT
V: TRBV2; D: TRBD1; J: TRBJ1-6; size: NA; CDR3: CASTSSRGQGDSPLHF; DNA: TGTGCCAGCACCTCTTCCAGGGGACAGGGAGATTCACCCCTCCACTTT
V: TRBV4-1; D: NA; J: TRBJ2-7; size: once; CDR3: CASSQDRRTGFSYEQYF; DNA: TGCGCCAGCAGCCAAGATCGACGAACAGGATTCTCCTACGAGCAGTACTTC
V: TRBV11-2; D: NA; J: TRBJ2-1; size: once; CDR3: CASSLSDGANEQFF; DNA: TGTGCCAGCAGCTTATCGGACGGGGCCAATGAGCAGTTCTTC
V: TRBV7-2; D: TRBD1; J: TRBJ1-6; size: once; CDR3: CASSAGTGSDSPLHF; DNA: TGTGCCAGCAGCGCCGGGACAGGGTCAGATTCACCCCTCCACTTT
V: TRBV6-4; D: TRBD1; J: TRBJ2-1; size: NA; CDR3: CASSDTKGQGLFF; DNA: TGTGCCAGCAGTGATACGAAGGGACAGGGGTTGTTCTTC
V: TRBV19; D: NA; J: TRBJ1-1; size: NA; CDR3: CASSTGVLGAFF; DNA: TGTGCCAGTAGTACTGGGGTATTGGGAGCTTTCTTT
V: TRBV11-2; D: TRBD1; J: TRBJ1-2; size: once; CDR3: CASSLRGLDREYGYTF; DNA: TGTGCCAGCAGCTTAAGGGGTCTCGACAGGGAATATGGCTACACCTTC
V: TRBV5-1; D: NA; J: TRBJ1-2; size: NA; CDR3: CASSFGAAYGYTF; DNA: TGCGCCAGCAGCTTTGGGGCAGCCTATGGCTACACCTTC
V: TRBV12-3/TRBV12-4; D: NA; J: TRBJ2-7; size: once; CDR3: CASSSGSSYEQYF; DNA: TGTGCCAGCAGTTCGGGATCTTCCTACGAGCAGTACTTC
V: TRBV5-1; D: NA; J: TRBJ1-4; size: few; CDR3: CASGAGSGEKLFF; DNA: TGCGCCAGTGGGGCGGGGTCTGGAGAAAAACTGTTTTTT
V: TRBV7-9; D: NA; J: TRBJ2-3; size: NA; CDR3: CASSAQGINTDTQYF; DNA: TGTGCCAGCAGCGCCCAGGGTATAAACACAGATACGCAGTATTTT
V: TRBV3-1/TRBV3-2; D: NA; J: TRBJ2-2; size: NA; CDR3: CASSQGGRAGELFF; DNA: TGTGCCAGCAGCCAAGGGGGGCGAGCCGGGGAGCTGTTTTTT
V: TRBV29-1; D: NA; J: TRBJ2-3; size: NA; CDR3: CSVVEGARTDTQYF; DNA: TGCAGCGTTGTGGAGGGGGCCCGCACAGATACGCAGTATTTT
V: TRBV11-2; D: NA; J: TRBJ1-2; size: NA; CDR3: CASSFEGVVRGYTF; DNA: TGTGCCAGCAGCTTCGAAGGGGTGGTTCGGGGCTACACCTTC
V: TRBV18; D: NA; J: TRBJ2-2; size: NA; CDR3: CASSPGGDTGELFF; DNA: TGTGCCAGCTCACCTGGGGGCGATACCGGGGAGCTGTTTTTT
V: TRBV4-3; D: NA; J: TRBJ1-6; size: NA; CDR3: CASSQASSDRSPLHF; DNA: TGCGCCAGCAGCCAAGCTTCTTCCGACCGATCACCCCTCCACTTT
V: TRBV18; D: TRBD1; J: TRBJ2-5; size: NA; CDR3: CASSPLAGGMETQYF; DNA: TGTGCCAGCTCACCCCTGGCAGGGGGCATGGAGACCCAGTACTTC
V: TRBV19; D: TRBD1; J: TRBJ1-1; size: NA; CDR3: CASRELGQGVFIEAFF; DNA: TGTGCCAGTAGGGAATTGGGACAGGGAGTTTTTATTGAAGCTTTCTTT
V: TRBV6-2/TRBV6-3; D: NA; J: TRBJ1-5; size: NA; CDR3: CASSYSGGRQPQHF; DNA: TGTGCCAGCAGTTACTCGGGGGGCCGGCAGCCCCAGCATTTT
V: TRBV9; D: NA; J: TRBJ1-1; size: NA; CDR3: CASSPRMGQDTEAFF; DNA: TGTGCCAGCAGCCCACGGATGGGCCAGGACACTGAAGCTTTCTTT
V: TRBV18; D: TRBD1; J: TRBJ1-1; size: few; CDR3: CASSSFSGTGRENTEAFF; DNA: TGTGCCAGCTCGAGCTTCTCCGGGACAGGGAGGGAGAACACTGAAGCTTTCTTT
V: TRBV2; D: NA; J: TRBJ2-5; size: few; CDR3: CASSESGKGQETQYF; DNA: TGTGCCAGCAGTGAATCGGGCAAAGGCCAAGAGACCCAGTACTTC
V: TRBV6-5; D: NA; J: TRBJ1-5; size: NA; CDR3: CASSLLYQPQHF; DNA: TGTGCCAGCAGTCTATTATATCAGCCCCAGCATTTT
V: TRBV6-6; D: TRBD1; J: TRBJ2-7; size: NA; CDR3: CASSLLGDSTDF; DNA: TGTGCCAGCAGTCTTCTCGGGGACAGCACAGACTTC
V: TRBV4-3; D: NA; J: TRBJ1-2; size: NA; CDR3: CASSQVQAPDYGYTF; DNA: TGCGCCAGCAGCCAAGTCCAAGCGCCGGACTATGGCTACACCTTC
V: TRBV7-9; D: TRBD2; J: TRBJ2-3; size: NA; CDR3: CASSLGPLAGDTDTQYF; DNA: TGTGCCAGCAGCTTAGGCCCCTTAGCGGGGGACACAGATACGCAGTATTTT
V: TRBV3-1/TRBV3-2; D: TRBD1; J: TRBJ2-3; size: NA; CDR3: CASSQDSHIPGQGNPDTQYF; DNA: TGTGCCAGCAGCCAAGATTCGCACATACCGGGACAGGGGAACCCAGATACGCAGTATTTT
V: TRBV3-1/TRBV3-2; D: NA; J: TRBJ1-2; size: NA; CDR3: CASSQLQVANYGYTF; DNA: TGTGCCAGCAGCCAGCTCCAAGTGGCCAACTATGGCTACACCTTC
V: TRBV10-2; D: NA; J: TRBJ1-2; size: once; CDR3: CASSEFRLIGGYTF; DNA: TGCGCCAGCAGTGAGTTCCGTCTCATTGGGGGCTACACCTTC
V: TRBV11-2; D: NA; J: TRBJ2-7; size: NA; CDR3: CASSLGGGNEQYF; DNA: TGTGCCAGCAGCTTAGGAGGGGGGAACGAGCAGTACTTC
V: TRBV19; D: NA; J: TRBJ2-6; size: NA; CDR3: CASSMSGAGANVLTF; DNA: TGTGCCAGTAGTATGTCGGGGGCTGGGGCCAACGTCCTGACTTTC
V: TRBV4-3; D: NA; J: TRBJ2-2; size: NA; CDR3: CASSQEALYTGELFF; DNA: TGCGCCAGCAGCCAAGAAGCCCTGTACACCGGGGAGCTGTTTTTT
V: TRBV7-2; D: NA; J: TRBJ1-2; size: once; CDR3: CASSLVYGLAYGYTF; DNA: TGTGCCAGCAGCTTAGTGTACGGGTTAGCCTATGGCTACACCTTC
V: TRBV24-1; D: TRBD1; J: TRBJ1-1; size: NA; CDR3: CATSAGGAGTEAFF; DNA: TGTGCCACCAGTGCAGGGGGCGCGGGCACTGAAGCTTTCTTT